This entry lists 28 T cell receptor beta chains sequenced from one sample in a study of cytomegalovirus exposure and HLA in healthy donors. 60 Vbeta and 13 Jbeta primers were used in PCR. Here immunoSEQ multiplex PCR was the method, and the copy in TCRdb shows in-frame clones only, minus some. Of about 140,000 clones in the sample, around 10% were seen once. Sequencing was performed on PBMCs. The receptors stem from a male donor in good health and CMV-seronegative.

The chain has TRBV19 and TRBJ1-1; TRBD1 matches 8 bases. Trimming at V came to 7 bases and at J to 5 bases, leaving 9 bases not matched to a gene. CDR3 length equals 14 residues. From germline, CDR1 is LNHDA and CDR2 SQIVND (reference sequence). This CDR3 is CASTLQGVRTEAFF. CDR3 DNA: TGTGCCAGTACCTTACAGGGGGTCAGGACTGAAGCTTTCTTT. The full variable domain, its missing parts supplied by reference TRBV19 and TRBJ1-1, is DGGITQSPKYLFRKEGQNVTLSCEQNLNHDAMYWYRQDPGQGLRLIYYSQIVNDFQKGDIAEGYSVSREKKESFPLTVTSAQKNPTAFYLCASTLQGVRTEAFFGQGTRLTVV.

Of note for this clone: Other DNA sequences of this sample code for an identical CDR3. J is TRBJ2-3 and V is TRBV2; 10 nucleotides align to TRBD2. J lost 9 bases, V lost 8 bases, and 11 bases had no gene match. The length of the CDR3 is 14 residues. Germline V gene sequence: CDR1 SNHLY, CDR2 FYNNEI. In DNA, the CDR3 is TGTGCCAGCGGGTGGACTAGCGGCTCGTGGACGCAGTATTTT. Its protein is CASGWTSGSWTQYF.

This clone was recorded a few times. The V call is TRBV5-1, the J call TRBJ1-2; TRBD1 agrees at 9 bases. Per the germline V gene, CDR1 is SGHRS and CDR2 is YFSETQ. The CDR3 spans 14 residues. V trimming: 0 bases; J trimming: 3 bases; junction bases outside the gene matches: 0. CDR3 protein: CASSLGTGDYGYTF. The DNA for the CDR3 is TGCGCCAGCAGCTTGGGGACAGGGGACTATGGCTACACCTTC.

The V gene is TRBV5-1, the J gene TRBJ2-3; TRBD2 might be the D (6 bases). V was pared by 4 bases and J by 4 bases, with 13 bases between. The germline CDR1 and CDR2 sequences are SGHRS and YFSETQ. The CDR3 has 14 amino acids. The CDR3 coding sequence is TGCGCCAGCAGCACAGGACTAAACGCAGATACGCAGTATTTT. As protein: CASSTGLNADTQYF.

In this sample, this clone turned up a few times. The V gene is TRBV4-2, the J gene TRBJ1-5; D is ambiguous. CDR1 and CDR2 (germline): LGHNA, YNFKEQ. Trimming pared 4 bases from V and 3 bases from J, leaving 13 bases between. This CDR3 region has 15 residues. The DNA for the CDR3 is TGTGCCAGCAGCCCCCGCGAGGGTAACAATCAGCCCCAGCATTTT. This sequence encodes CASSPREGNNQPQHF.

V and J are TRBV7-9 and TRBJ2-6; D may be TRBD1 (5 bases). The CDR3 is 16 residues long. Trimming left V 2 bases short and J 2 bases short, with 10 bases between. CDR1 and CDR2 from the germline V gene are SEHNR and FQNEAQ (reference sequence). This CDR3 is CASSLRGSTGANVLTF. In nucleotides, the CDR3 is TGTGCCAGCAGCTTAAGGGGCTCCACTGGGGCCAACGTCCTGACTTTC.

This clone appeared a few times. The V call is TRBV7-2, the J call TRBJ1-3, with 7 bases aligning to TRBD1. Germline V gene lookup returns CDR1 SGHTA and CDR2 FQGNSA. Losses at the gene ends were 1 base for V and 8 bases for J; bases not matched to a gene: 8. The CDR3 covers 15 residues. The CDR3: CASSLDRGRIDTIYF. DNA for the CDR3: TGTGCCAGCAGCTTAGACAGGGGCCGAATAGACACCATATATTTT.

V and J are TRBV7-2 and TRBJ2-7; tentative D call: TRBD1 (6 bases). The germline V and J ends were trimmed by 5 bases and 2 bases, with 13 bases remaining between them. CDR1 and CDR2 (germline): SGHTA, FQGNSA. The CDR3 has 14 residues. CDR3 region: CASSPGQMPYEQYF. CDR3 nucleotide sequence: TGTGCCAGCAGCCCCGGACAGATGCCCTACGAGCAGTACTTC.

About this clone: The germline gene is not matched at one end of the junction; a read error may be the cause. The CDR3: CASSVEVDFTDTQYF. In nucleotides, the CDR3 is TGTGCCAGCAGCGTAGAGGTGGACTTCACAGATACGCAGTATTTT. This chain links TRBV11-2 with TRBJ2-3; TRBD2 is a possible D gene (5 bases). Germline-derived CDR1 and CDR2 are SGHAT and FQNNGV. The CDR3 loop spans 15 amino acids.

The chain has TRBV7-2 and TRBJ2-7; 8 positions match TRBD2. Trimming removed 5 bases from V and 2 bases from J; junction bases left unmatched: 14. This CDR3 spans 17 amino acids. Germline V gene sequence: CDR1 SGHTA, CDR2 FQGNSA. The CDR3 DNA reads TGTGCCAGCAGCCTATCCCCGCGGGGGGCCGCGACCTACGAGCAGTACTTC. It encodes CASSLSPRGAATYEQYF.

The V gene is TRBV7-9, the J gene TRBJ2-1; TRBD1 matches 7 bases. The CDR3 spans 16 residues. CDR1 is SEHNR and CDR2 is FQNEAQ in the germline V gene (reference sequence). The V gene end was trimmed by 8 bases and the J gene end by 3 bases; junction bases not matched to a gene: 13. As DNA, the CDR3 is TGTGCCAGCGTACATTGGGGGACAGAAGGCTACAATGAGCAGTTCTTC. Its translation: CASVHWGTEGYNEQFF.

The V call is TRBV18, the J call TRBJ2-5; perhaps TRBD1 as D (5 bases). CDR3 length: 14 amino acids. Trimming pared 0 bases from V and 5 bases from J, leaving 10 bases between. Germline CDR1 and CDR2: KGHSH and LQKENI. DNA of the CDR3: TGTGCCAGCTCACCACCGGTGGGGCTCGAGACCCAGTACTTC. It is translated as CASSPPVGLETQYF.

The rearrangement links TRBV28 to TRBJ1-2; 8 bases fit TRBD1. CDR3 length equals 15 residues. Per germline, CDR1 MDHEN and CDR2 SYDVKM. The junction had 6 bases not matched to a gene; V was cut back by 2 bases and J by 4 bases. DNA of the CDR3: TGTGCCAGCAGTTTAGGGTCAGGGGGCTTCTATGGCTACACCTTC. Its translation: CASSLGSGGFYGYTF.

This clone was seen more than once but under ten times. This sequence joins TRBV19 and TRBJ2-1; 7 bases map to TRBD1. This CDR3 has 17 residues. Germline V CDR1 and CDR2: LNHDA, SQIVND (reference sequence). The V and J ends lost 0 bases and 2 bases, in that order; junction bases with no gene match: 7. The chain's CDR3 is CASSIDLGGQAYNEQFF. CDR3 coding DNA: TGTGCCAGTAGTATAGATTTAGGGGGCCAAGCCTACAATGAGCAGTTCTTC. The variable domain in full, with the rest retrieved from reference TRBV19 and TRBJ2-1, is DGGITQSPKYLFRKEGQNVTLSCEQNLNHDAMYWYRQDPGQGLRLIYYSQIVNDFQKGDIAEGYSVSREKKESFPLTVTSAQKNPTAFYLCASSIDLGGQAYNEQFFGPGTRLTVL.

The V call is TRBV10-2, the J call TRBJ2-1; 9 nucleotides agree with TRBD2. The CDR3 is made up of 15 amino acids. Germline V gene lookup returns CDR1 WSHSY and CDR2 SAAADI. V was clipped by 5 bases and J by 5 bases; unmatched bases: 7. The CDR3, as DNA: TGCGCCAGCAGTTTCCTAGCGGGGCCCGACAATGAGCAGTTCTTC. Encoded protein: CASSFLAGPDNEQFF.

As regards this clone: The junction does not match germline at one end; this may be a read error. The rearrangement joins TRBV30 to TRBJ1-1; D remains ambiguous. This CDR3 has 12 amino acids. Germline V gene lookup returns CDR1 GTSNPN and CDR2 SVGIG (reference sequence). The CDR3 bases are TGTGCCTGGACGCGACTGAAAACTGAAGCTTTCTTC. Translation: CAWTRLKTEAFF.

The chain is built from TRBV21-1 and TRBJ1-5. TRBV21-1 is termed a pseudogene. The CDR3 spans 17 residues. The CDR3 DNA sequence: TGTGCCAGCAGCAGCGGACGGGGGGCGCGAAACAATCAGCCCCAGCATTTT. Protein sequence: CASSSGRGARNNQPQHF.

This clone was seen a few times. The chain couples TRBV4-1 to TRBJ1-6, with a possible D match to TRBD1 (6 bases). With 5 bases removed from V and 0 bases from J, the gap between germline ends came to 17 bases. The V gene's germline CDR1 is MGHRA and CDR2 YSYEKL. The CDR3 spans 18 residues. As DNA, the CDR3 is TGCGCCAGCAGCTTGGATACAGGGTCAAGCTCCTATAATTCACCCCTCCACTTT. Translating gives CASSLDTGSSSYNSPLHF.

This clone was picked up a small number of times. The rearrangement joins TRBV7-3 to TRBJ2-6; TRBD1 is a possible D gene (7 bases). Per germline, CDR1 SGHTA and CDR2 FQGTGA. The CDR3 has 15 amino acids. Deletions cut 5 bases from V and 0 bases from J, with 8 bases between. CDR3 residues: CASSQGGSGANVLTF. The CDR3 DNA reads TGTGCCAGCAGCCAGGGGGGCTCTGGGGCCAACGTCCTGACTTTC.

The chain is built from TRBV2 and TRBJ2-1; a weak D match, TRBD2 (5 bases). V was trimmed by 5 bases and J by 1 base, leaving 9 bases between them. The length of the CDR3 is 14 residues. Germline CDR1 is SNHLY and CDR2 is FYNNEI. The CDR3 loop is CASSWTRSYNEQFF. The CDR3 DNA reads as TGTGCCAGCAGTTGGACTCGATCCTACAATGAGCAGTTCTTC.

Only a few counts were recorded for this clone. The chain couples TRBV5-1 to TRBJ1-2, with D possibly TRBD1 on 5 matching bases. Germline values: CDR1 SGHRS, CDR2 YFSETQ. V lost 0 bases and J 3 bases, leaving 15 bases between the germline ends. The CDR3 sequence is 16 residues long. The CDR3 is CASSLAPRERDYGYTF. CDR3 DNA: TGCGCCAGCAGCTTGGCCCCCAGGGAACGAGACTATGGCTACACCTTC.

This clone was recorded once. The rearrangement joins TRBV28 to TRBJ2-7; unclear D gene. The V and J ends lost 1 base and 2 bases respectively, with 3 bases between them. The CDR3 runs 12 residues. CDR1 and CDR2 (germline): MDHEN, SYDVKM. CDR3 DNA sequence: TGTGCCAGCAGTTTATACACCTACGAGCAGTACTTC. Protein sequence: CASSLYTYEQYF.

This chain connects TRBV6-6 to TRBJ2-7; 10 nucleotides line up with TRBD1. CDR1 and CDR2 (germline): MNHNY, SVGAGI (reference sequence). The CDR3 is 16 amino acids. V lost 0 bases to trimming and J lost 4 bases; unmatched junction nucleotides: 6. CDR3 residues: CASSYSSGQGIYEQYF. In DNA form, the CDR3 reads TGTGCCAGCAGTTACTCCTCGGGACAGGGGATATACGAGCAGTACTTC.

The table lists this clone with a few counts. The V gene is TRBV28, the J gene TRBJ2-1; D ambiguous. V lost 3 bases and J 4 bases, leaving 10 bases between the germline ends. Germline V gene data show CDR1 as MDHEN and CDR2 as SYDVKM. The CDR3 has 14 residues. For the CDR3, the DNA is TGTGCCAGCAGTTTGCCCAACCGGTACAATGAGCAGTTCTTC. It is translated as CASSLPNRYNEQFF. Full variable domain (missing parts from reference TRBV28 and TRBJ2-1): DVKVTQSSRYLVKRTGEKVFLECVQDMDHENMFWYRQDPGLGLRLIYFSYDVKMKEKGDIPEGYSVSREKKERFSLILESASTNQTSMYLCASSLPNRYNEQFFGPGTRLTVL.

This clone was detected a few times. The chain joins TRBV6-1 to TRBJ2-5; no reliable D call. This CDR3 has 11 residues. The germline CDR1 and CDR2 sequences are MNHNS and SASEGT. The V gene lost 3 bases and the J gene lost 5 bases, with 4 bases spanning the gap. The chain's CDR3 is CASSEAETQYF. CDR3 bases: TGTGCCAGCAGTGAGGCTGAGACCCAGTACTTC.

This clone has a handful of counts. V usage is TRBV19 and J usage is TRBJ2-2; weak D call: TRBD1 (5 bases). The CDR3 totals 14 residues. The germline V and J ends were trimmed by 3 bases and 4 bases, with 9 bases remaining between them. Germline CDR1 and CDR2: LNHDA and SQIVND (reference sequence). The DNA of the CDR3 is TGTGCCAGTAGTATTAGTAGGGGCACCGGGGAGCTGTTTTTT. It yields the protein CASSISRGTGELFF. Full variable domain (rest looked up from reference TRBV19 and TRBJ2-2): DGGITQSPKYLFRKEGQNVTLSCEQNLNHDAMYWYRQDPGQGLRLIYYSQIVNDFQKGDIAEGYSVSREKKESFPLTVTSAQKNPTAFYLCASSISRGTGELFFGEGSRLTVL.

Concerning this clone itself: Germline and junction disagree at one end, which may indicate a read error. Other DNA sequences within the sample encode an identical CDR3. This chain connects TRBV10-3 to TRBJ1-2, with D perhaps TRBD1 (5 bases). This CDR3 comprises 13 residues. Germline lookup yields CDR1 ENHRY and CDR2 SYGVKD. The CDR3 coding sequence is TGTGCCATCAGTGATCAGGGAGGCTATGGGTACACCTTC. Amino acids: CAISDQGGYGYTF.

The J gene is TRBJ2-7, the V gene TRBV19, with TRBD2 as a possible D gene (5 bases). Germline loops: CDR1 LNHDA, CDR2 SQIVND (reference sequence). The V gene lost 1 base and the J gene lost 3 bases, with 10 bases spanning the gap. CDR3 size: 14 residues. The chain's CDR3 is CASSIGGGVYEQYF. As DNA, the CDR3 is TGTGCCAGTAGTATAGGCGGAGGAGTCTACGAGCAGTACTTC.